This record covers a single T cell receptor beta chain. The antigen is unknown. Additional DNA sequences in this sample encode the identical CDR3. The sample comes from a study of T cell responses to AZD1222 COVID-19 vaccine. The study, taken as a whole, reports: White British ancestry dominated among donors, who included more females, and clonal diversity was possibly underestimated.

Profiling relied on immunoSEQ multiplex PCR, and the TCRdb table lists in-frame clones only, not all of them. This table has around 62,000 clones, roughly 90% appearing once. The V gene's germline CDR1 is KGHSH and CDR2 LQKENI. This CDR3 comprises 14 residues. V was trimmed by 2 bases and J by 1 base, leaving 8 bases between them. The chain has TRBV18 and TRBJ1-1; maybe TRBD1 (5 bases). The specimen comprised peripheral blood, sampled on day 0 of AZD1222 vaccination. This receptor was identified in an adult in good health. CDR3 loop: CASSPGTGNTEAFF. For the CDR3, the DNA is TGTGCCAGCTCACCAGGGACGGGGAACACTGAAGCTTTCTTT.